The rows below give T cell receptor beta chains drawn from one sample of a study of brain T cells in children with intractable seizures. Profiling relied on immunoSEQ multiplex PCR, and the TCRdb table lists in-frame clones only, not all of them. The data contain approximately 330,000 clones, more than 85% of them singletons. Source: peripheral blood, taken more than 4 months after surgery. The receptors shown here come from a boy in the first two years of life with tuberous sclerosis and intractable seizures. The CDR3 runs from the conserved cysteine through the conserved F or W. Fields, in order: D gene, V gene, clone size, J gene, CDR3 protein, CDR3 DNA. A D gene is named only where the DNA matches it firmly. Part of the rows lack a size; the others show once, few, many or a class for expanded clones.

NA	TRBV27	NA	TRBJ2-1	CASTGRTSWGYNEQFF	TGTGCCAGCACAGGTAGAACTAGCTGGGGCTACAATGAGCAGTTCTTC
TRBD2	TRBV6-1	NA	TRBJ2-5	CASSEALRGGSQETQYF	TGTGCCAGCAGTGAAGCGCTTCGGGGGGGGTCCCAAGAGACCCAGTACTTC
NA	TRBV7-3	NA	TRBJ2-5	CASSLIGGRETQYF	TGTGCCAGCAGCTTAATAGGGGGTCGGGAGACCCAGTACTTC
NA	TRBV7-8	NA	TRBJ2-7	CASSLGSTAYEQYF	TGTGCCAGCAGCCTTGGGAGTACCGCCTACGAGCAGTACTTC
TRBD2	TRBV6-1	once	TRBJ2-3	CASSESGGAADTQYF	TGTGCCAGCAGTGAAAGCGGGGGGGCCGCAGATACGCAGTATTTT
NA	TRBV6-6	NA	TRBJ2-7	CASSYGQGGESYF	TGTGCCAGCAGTTACGGACAGGGAGGGGAAAGCTACTTC
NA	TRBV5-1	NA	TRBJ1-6	CASSAGGNGNSPLHF	TGCGCCAGCAGCGCGGGGGGGAACGGGAATTCACCCCTCCACTTT
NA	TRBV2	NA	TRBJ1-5	CASSDRQYSNQPQHF	TGTGCCAGCAGCGATAGGCAGTATAGCAATCAGCCCCAGCATTTT
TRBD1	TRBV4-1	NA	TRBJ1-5	CASSQDRNRGLNQPQHF	TGCGCCAGCAGCCAAGATAGGAACAGGGGGCTCAATCAGCCCCAGCATTTT
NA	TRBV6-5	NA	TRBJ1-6	CASSSRAGVNNSPLHF	TGTGCCAGCAGTTCGAGGGCCGGCGTGAACAATTCACCCCTCCACTTT
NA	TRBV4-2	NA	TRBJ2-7	CASSPDGSSYEQYF	TGTGCCAGCAGCCCTGACGGGAGCTCCTACGAGCAGTACTTC
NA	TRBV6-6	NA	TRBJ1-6	CASSQDRGSNSPLHF	TGTGCCAGCTCCCAGGATCGGGGTTCCAATTCACCCCTCCACTTT
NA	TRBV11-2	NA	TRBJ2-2	CASSSRPGFHNTGELFF	TGTGCCAGCAGCTCTCGTCCAGGGTTCCACAACACCGGGGAGCTGTTTTTT
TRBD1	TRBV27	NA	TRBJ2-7	CASSHLGQRGKDEQYF	TGTGCCAGCAGTCACCTGGGACAGAGGGGAAAGGACGAGCAGTACTTC
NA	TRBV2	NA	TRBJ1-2	CASGLLNYGYTF	TGTGCCAGCGGACTTCTAAACTATGGCTACACCTTC
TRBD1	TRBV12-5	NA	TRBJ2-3	CASGPGTEEDTQYF	TGTGCTAGTGGCCCCGGGACAGAGGAAGATACGCAGTATTTT
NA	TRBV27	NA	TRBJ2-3	CASSPPAPSNTDTQYF	TGTGCCAGCAGTCCCCCAGCCCCTTCAAACACAGATACGCAGTATTTT
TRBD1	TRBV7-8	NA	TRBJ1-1	CASSLVGRGMGTEAFF	TGTGCCAGCAGCTTAGTGGGCAGGGGGATGGGCACTGAAGCTTTCTTT
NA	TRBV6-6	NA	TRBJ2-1	CASTGGLYNEQFF	TGTGCCAGCACTGGGGGCCTATACAATGAGCAGTTCTTC
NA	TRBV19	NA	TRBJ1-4	CASNTLGEKLFF	TGTGCCAGTAATACCTTAGGTGAAAAACTGTTTTTT
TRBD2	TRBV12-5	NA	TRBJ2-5	CASGLSGGEETQYF	TGTGCTAGTGGTTTAAGCGGGGGGGAAGAGACCCAGTACTTC
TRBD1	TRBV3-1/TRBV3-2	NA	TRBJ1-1	CASSQDRRTGRAFF	TGTGCCAGCAGCCAAGATAGAAGGACAGGGCGGGCTTTCTTT
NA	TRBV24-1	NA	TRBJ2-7	CATSDSRGYEQYF	TGTGCCACCAGTGATTCCCGGGGCTACGAGCAGTACTTC
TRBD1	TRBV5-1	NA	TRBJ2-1	CASSARDRGGEEQFF	TGCGCCAGCAGCGCCCGGGACAGGGGAGGTGAGGAGCAGTTCTTC
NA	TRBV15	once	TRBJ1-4	CATSREVGRATNEKLFF	TGTGCCACCAGCAGAGAAGTAGGTCGAGCAACTAATGAAAAACTGTTTTTT
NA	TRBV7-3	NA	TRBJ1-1	CASVVSYTEAFF	TGTGCCAGCGTCGTCTCTTACACTGAAGCTTTCTTT
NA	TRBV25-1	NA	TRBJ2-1	CASSHVAGYEQFF	TGTGCCAGCAGCCACGTGGCGGGGTACGAGCAGTTCTTC